Following are 7 T cell receptor beta chains from one sample sequenced in a study of vaccination and CD4 T cells after COVID-19. Antigens for these TCRs are unknown. The treatment denotes: 10-day PBMC culture with coronavirus spike peptide pools or control peptides (ViraFEST assay). An Oncomine TCR Beta short-read assay was used to sequence the DNA from cultured CD4+ T cells. Using its own MiXCR run on the PCR reads, TCRdb lists one record per CDR3 protein. The sample consists of over 20,000 distinct CDR3 sequences, around 70% of them appearing once. The sequenced sample consisted of CD4+ T cells from blood, cultured in vitro. The origin of the receptors is a human donor who had recovered from COVID-19.

V is TRBV7-2 and J is TRBJ1-4, with TRBD1 as a possible D gene (5 bases). CDR3 size: 15 residues. V dropped 5 bases and J dropped 4 bases, with 14 bases sitting between them. Germline values: CDR1 SGHTA, CDR2 FQGNSA. CDR3 amino acids: CASSEMGQINEKLFF. CDR3 nucleotides: TGTGCCAGCAGCGAAATGGGGCAGATTAATGAAAAACTGTTTTTT.

This clonotype was observed a single time. The chain couples TRBV7-2 to TRBJ1-2; 7 bases are shared with TRBD1. Losses at the gene ends were 5 bases for V and 7 bases for J; bases not matched to a gene: 7. Per the germline V gene, CDR1 is SGHTA and CDR2 is FQGNSA. The CDR3 extends over 13 amino acids. The CDR3 sequence: CASSADRAGGYTF. The CDR3, as DNA: TGTGCCAGCAGCGCAGACAGGGCGGGTGGCTACACCTTC. Using reference TRBV7-2 and TRBJ1-2 for the parts outside the CDR3, the full variable domain is GAGVSQSPSNKVTEKGKDVELRCDPISGHTALYWYRQSLGQGLEFLIYFQGNSAPDKSGLPSDRFSAERTGGSVSTLTIQRTQQEDSAVYLCASSADRAGGYTFGSGTRLTVV.

This chain links TRBV6-2 or TRBV6-3 with TRBJ1-2, with D hard to call. Germline CDR1 is MNHEY and CDR2 is SVGEGT. This CDR3 has 13 amino acids. V shed 6 bases and J shed 4 bases, with 12 bases lying between them. CDR3 DNA: TGTGCCAGCAGCCAAACGACGGGCTATGGCTACACCTTC. Protein sequence: CASSQTTGYGYTF.

V gene TRBV20-1 combines with J gene TRBJ2-4; TRBD2 matches at 14 bases. This CDR3 has 14 amino acids. Looked up from germline, CDR1 is DFQATT and CDR2 is SNEGSKA (reference sequence). Germline trimming cut 5 bases from V and 10 bases from J; bases unmatched to any gene: 7. This CDR3 reads CSAQGLAGVGIQYF. The CDR3 DNA sequence: TGCAGTGCTCAGGGACTAGCGGGAGTGGGGATTCAGTACTTC.

This sequence joins TRBV12-3 or TRBV12-4 and TRBJ2-2; D possibly corresponds to TRBD2 (5 bases). The V end was cut by 8 bases, the J end by 3 bases, with 19 bases between. The CDR3 runs 16 residues. Here the CDR3 DNA reads TGTGCCAGCTCCCCCCCGCGGGTGGGGTACACCGGGGAGCTGTTTTTT. Encoded protein: CASSPPRVGYTGELFF.

The chain carries TRBV7-8 and TRBJ1-2; TRBD1 agrees at 10 bases. This CDR3 contains 15 residues. Germline CDR1 reads SGHVS; CDR2 reads FQNEAQ. The V gene end was trimmed by 0 bases and the J gene end by 8 bases; junction bases not matched to a gene: 6. The CDR3 is CASSLALTGGRGYTF. The CDR3 nucleotides are TGTGCCAGCAGCTTAGCATTGACAGGGGGCAGGGGCTACACCTTC. The complete variable domain, with remaining parts taken from reference TRBV7-8 and TRBJ1-2, reads GAGVSQSPRYKVAKRGQDVALRCDPISGHVSLFWYQQALGQGPEFLTYFQNEAQLDKSGLPSDRFFAERPEGSVSTLKIQRTQQEDSAVYLCASSLALTGGRGYTFGSGTRLTVV.

J is TRBJ1-4 and V is TRBV20-1; TRBD1 aligns across 8 bases. The CDR3 has 16 residues. The ends lost 1 base at V and 3 bases at J; junction bases unmatched: 7. CDR1 DFQATT and CDR2 SNEGSKA come from the germline V gene (reference sequence). This CDR3 is CSARGGQGASNEKLFF. The DNA for the CDR3 is TGCAGTGCTAGAGGGGGGCAGGGGGCTTCTAATGAAAAACTGTTTTTT.